Shown below are 27 T cell receptor beta chains from a single sample sequenced in a study of shared clonotypes between healthy human individuals. Profiling relied on immunoSEQ multiplex PCR, and the TCRdb table lists in-frame clones only, not all of them. The sample has 2,500,000 or so clones; 93% are singletons. Sequenced input: naive CD4+ T cells from PBMCs. Subset given: CD45RA+ positively selected. Receptors were obtained from a man aged 18 to 30 in good health. Some clones in this sample may be carry-over from other donors' samples.

The chain links TRBV28 to TRBJ2-6; TRBD1 aligns across 10 bases. Germline CDR1 reads MDHEN; CDR2 reads SYDVKM. This CDR3 is 19 amino acids long. J gave up 1 base and V 8 bases, and 14 bases lay outside the gene matches. CDR3 loop: CASGLRMGQGISGANVLTF. The CDR3 DNA is TGTGCCAGCGGTCTCAGGATGGGACAGGGGATATCTGGGGCCAACGTCCTGACTTTC. The entire variable domain, with the rest obtained from reference TRBV28 and TRBJ2-6, is as follows: DVKVTQSSRYLVKRTGEKVFLECVQDMDHENMFWYRQDPGLGLRLIYFSYDVKMKEKGDIPEGYSVSREKKERFSLILESASTNQTSMYLCASGLRMGQGISGANVLTFGAGSRLTVL.

This CDR3 reads CASSSPGSYNEQFF. The CDR3 region has the DNA TGTGCCAGCAGTAGCCCAGGGAGTTACAATGAGCAGTTCTTC. The chain recombines TRBV6-5 with TRBJ2-1, with D possibly being TRBD1 or TRBD2 (5 bases each). Between the trimmed V and J ends, which lost 5 bases and 4 bases, there was a span of 12 bases. The CDR3 runs to 14 residues. In germline, CDR1 is MNHEY, CDR2 SVGAGI.

This chain uses TRBV29-1 with TRBJ2-5; 7 bases fit TRBD2. This CDR3 spans 13 amino acids. Looked up from germline, CDR1 is SQVTM and CDR2 is ANQGSEA. CDR3 region: CSQWEGPGETQYF. The CDR3 nucleotides read TGCAGTCAGTGGGAGGGCCCAGGAGAGACCCAGTACTTC.

The rearrangement joins TRBV18 to TRBJ2-1; tentatively, D is TRBD2 (5 bases). This CDR3 has 15 amino acids. CDR1 KGHSH and CDR2 LQKENI come from the germline V gene. Trimming took 6 bases from V and 3 from J, leaving 15 bases between them. CDR3: CASSPYIRDYNEQFF. CDR3 in DNA: TGTGCCAGCTCGCCTTACATCCGGGACTACAATGAGCAGTTCTTC.

The genes are TRBV30 and TRBJ1-4; D remains ambiguous. Trimming took 4 bases from V and 2 from J, leaving 8 bases between them. This CDR3 is built from 13 residues. Germline lookup yields CDR1 GTSNPN and CDR2 SVGIG (reference sequence). This CDR3 reads CAWTAWTNEKLFF. Written as DNA, the CDR3 is TGTGCCTGGACGGCGTGGACTAATGAAAAACTGTTTTTT. Together with reference TRBV30 and TRBJ1-4, the CDR3 gives the full variable domain: SQTIHQWPATLVQPVGSPLSLECTVEGTSNPNLYWYRQAAGRGLQLLFYSVGIGQISSEVPQNLSASRPQDRQFILSSKKLLLSDSGFYLCAWTAWTNEKLFFGSGTQLSVL.

Concerning this clone: The sample carries other DNA sequences with the same CDR3. V gene TRBV15 combines with J gene TRBJ2-5; no definite D call. Trimming stripped 0 bases from V and 7 bases from J, with 6 bases between. Germline loops: CDR1 LNHNV, CDR2 YYDKDF (reference sequence). CDR3 size: 12 residues. The CDR3 sequence: CATSRDRVTQYF. The CDR3 DNA reads as TGTGCCACCAGCAGAGATCGGGTGACCCAGTACTTC.

The chain joins TRBV11-2 to TRBJ1-2, with 9 bases that match TRBD1. The CDR3 loop spans 18 amino acids. Trimming removed 7 bases from V and 3 bases from J; junction bases left unmatched: 18. Germline V CDR1 and CDR2: SGHAT, FQNNGV. CDR3: CASTTPGTGPSADYGYTF. DNA of the CDR3: TGTGCCAGCACCACGCCCGGGACAGGGCCTTCCGCTGACTATGGCTACACCTTC.

The chain has TRBV9 and TRBJ2-5; D is unresolved. Germline CDR1 is SGDLS and CDR2 is YYNGEE. V shed 1 base and J shed 3 bases, with 13 bases lying between them. The CDR3 totals 15 residues. The CDR3 spells CASSVSSGSKETQYF. The CDR3 DNA sequence: TGTGCCAGCAGCGTATCTAGTGGCAGCAAAGAGACCCAGTACTTC.

The CDR3 nucleotides are TGTGCCAGCAGTTTATTTCTGGGCCAGGGGTCGGATACGCAGTATTTT. As protein: CASSLFLGQGSDTQYF. The chain joins TRBV28 to TRBJ2-3, with D possibly matching TRBD1 (6 bases). Germline V gene lookup returns CDR1 MDHEN and CDR2 SYDVKM. The CDR3 covers 16 residues. The V gene lost 1 base and the J gene lost 6 bases, with 17 bases spanning the gap.

In this sample, this clone turned up once. The chain combines TRBV4-2 with TRBJ2-3, with 8 bases matching TRBD2. The trim removed 1 base at V and 10 bases at J, leaving 13 bases unmatched. This CDR3 spans 16 amino acids. Germline V gives CDR1 LGHNA, CDR2 YNFKEQ. The CDR3 nucleotides are TGTGCCAGCAGCCAAGCTAGCGGACCTCCCGGGAGGGCGCAGTATTTT. Its protein is CASSQASGPPGRAQYF.

The V gene is TRBV30, the J gene TRBJ2-2; tentative D call: TRBD2 (5 bases). This CDR3 contains 14 residues. Germline V gives CDR1 GTSNPN, CDR2 SVGIG (reference sequence). V was pared by 2 bases and J by 0 bases, with 7 bases between. The CDR3 sequence is CAWSWGANTGELFF. CDR3 nucleotides: TGTGCCTGGAGTTGGGGAGCGAACACCGGGGAGCTGTTTTTT.

V usage is TRBV25-1 and J usage is TRBJ2-7; 9 positions agree with TRBD1. Germline V lookup: CDR1 MGHDK, CDR2 SYGVNS. Germline trimming cut 4 bases from V and 2 bases from J; bases unmatched to any gene: 6. The CDR3 contains 15 residues. As DNA, the CDR3 is TGTGCCAGCAGTGGCTACAGGGGGCCCCCCTACGAGCAGTACTTC. Translating gives CASSGYRGPPYEQYF.

The rearrangement links TRBV9 to TRBJ1-3; possible D gene TRBD1, 6 bases. This CDR3 is built from 15 residues. Germline lookup yields CDR1 SGDLS and CDR2 YYNGEE. Trimming took 3 bases from V and 0 from J, leaving 10 bases between them. The CDR3 sequence is CASSAGHTSGNTIYF. CDR3 DNA: TGTGCCAGCAGCGCGGGACATACCTCTGGAAACACCATATATTTT. Combining the CDR3 with reference TRBV9 and TRBJ1-3 gives the whole variable domain DSGVTQTPKHLITATGQRVTLRCSPRSGDLSVYWYQQSLDQGLQFLIQYYNGEERAKGNILERFSAQQFPDLHSELNLSSLELGDSALYFCASSAGHTSGNTIYFGEGSWLTVV.

The count of this clone is one. CDR3 DNA sequence: TGCAGCGTTGCCCGATCCCTCGGGGAGAGAATGAACACTGAAGCTTTCTTT. Translating gives CSVARSLGERMNTEAFF. The chain joins TRBV29-1 to TRBJ1-1; no reliable D call. CDR1 and CDR2 from the germline V gene are SQVTM and ANQGSEA. The CDR3 has 17 residues. The V and J ends lost 4 bases and 0 bases respectively, with 21 bases between them.

This clone was counted between two and nine times. The sample has other DNA sequences that encode this CDR3 too. The rearrangement links TRBV5-1 to TRBJ2-2, with D unresolved. CDR3 length: 15 residues. With 0 bases removed from V and 1 base from J, the gap between germline ends came to 7 bases. Germline CDR1 is SGHRS and CDR2 is YFSETQ. For the CDR3, the DNA is TGCGCCAGCAGCTTGGTATCGGGGAACACCGGGGAGCTGTTTTTT. It codes for CASSLVSGNTGELFF.

This clone was recorded a few times. This chain connects TRBV6-5 to TRBJ1-1; D is undetermined. Trimming removed 8 bases at V and 0 bases at J, with 16 bases between. The CDR3 is 15 residues long. CDR1 and CDR2 (germline): MNHEY, SVGAGI. The CDR3 DNA is TGTGCCAGCCAACTGAGAGGACGGATGAACACTGAAGCTTTCTTT. It specifies CASQLRGRMNTEAFF.

This clone was picked up one time. This chain connects TRBV5-4 to TRBJ2-1; 10 bases are a match to TRBD2. Trimming cost V 2 bases and J 10 bases; bases outside gene matches: 9. CDR1 and CDR2 from the germline V gene are SGHNT and YYREEE (reference sequence). The CDR3 is 15 residues long. The CDR3 is CASSLGSGRAVEQFF. CDR3 sequence (DNA): TGTGCCAGCAGCTTAGGCAGCGGGAGGGCCGTAGAGCAGTTCTTC.

The CDR3 region has the DNA TGTGCCAGCAGCTTCAAAACGACAGGGAACTATGGCTACACCTTC. It translates to CASSFKTTGNYGYTF. The J gene is TRBJ1-2, the V gene TRBV7-9; 7 nucleotides line up with TRBD1. The J segment lost 2 bases and the V segment lost 3 bases, leaving 6 bases of the junction unmatched. This CDR3 is built from 15 residues. Germline assignment: CDR1 SEHNR and CDR2 FQNEAQ (reference sequence). Together with reference TRBV7-9 and TRBJ1-2, the CDR3 gives the full variable domain: DTGVSQNPRHKITKRGQNVTFRCDPISEHNRLYWYRQTLGQGPEFLTYFQNEAQLEKSRLLSDRFSAERPKGSFSTLEIQRTEQGDSAMYLCASSFKTTGNYGYTFGSGTRLTVV.

V is TRBV7-3 and J is TRBJ2-2; 12 bases align to TRBD2. Germline loops: CDR1 SGHTA, CDR2 FQGTGA. V gave up 5 bases and J gave up 6 bases; unmatched junction bases: 7. This CDR3 has 16 residues. For the CDR3, the DNA is TGTGCCAGCAGCCCACGACTAGCGGGAGAAGCCGGGGAGCTGTTTTTT. Translating gives CASSPRLAGEAGELFF.

This chain uses TRBV5-5 with TRBJ2-7; D is unresolved. The V gene's germline CDR1 is SGHKS and CDR2 YYEKEE (reference sequence). Trimming stripped 4 bases from V and 5 bases from J, with 16 bases between. The CDR3 covers 14 residues. The CDR3 nucleotides read TGTGCCAGCAGCCAGGTCCCAAATAGTAACGAGCAGTACTTC. This codes for CASSQVPNSNEQYF.

The chain is built from TRBV18 and TRBJ1-5; no reliable D call. This CDR3 has 14 amino acids. Germline values: CDR1 KGHSH, CDR2 LQKENI. The V gene lost 2 bases and the J gene lost 6 bases, with 11 bases spanning the gap. CDR3: CASSPGDLGQPQHF. As DNA, the CDR3 is TGTGCCAGCTCACCAGGGGATCTCGGTCAGCCCCAGCATTTT. Based on the CDR3 plus reference TRBV18 and TRBJ1-5, the full variable domain is NAGVMQNPRHLVRRRGQEARLRCSPMKGHSHVYWYRQLPEEGLKFMVYLQKENIIDESGMPKERFSAEFPKEGPSILRIQQVVRGDSAAYFCASSPGDLGQPQHFGDGTRLSIL.

The genes are TRBV5-1 and TRBJ2-2; 7 bases fit TRBD2. Germline V gene data show CDR1 as SGHRS and CDR2 as YFSETQ. The ends lost 7 bases at V and 0 bases at J; junction bases unmatched: 3. The CDR3 consists of 14 residues. The CDR3 reads CASREDPNTGELFF. Written as DNA, the CDR3 is TGCGCCAGCCGGGAGGACCCGAACACCGGGGAGCTGTTTTTT.

The V gene is TRBV7-9, the J gene TRBJ2-7; no clear D gene. Germline values: CDR1 SEHNR, CDR2 FQNEAQ (reference sequence). CDR3 length: 12 residues. The V and J ends lost 7 bases and 0 bases respectively, with 7 bases between them. The CDR3 DNA reads as TGTGCCAGCACCGATAGCTCCTACGAGCAGTACTTC. Protein product: CASTDSSYEQYF.

The rearrangement links TRBV7-6 to TRBJ2-7; 9 bases are shared with TRBD1. The CDR3 is 14 amino acids. Trimming cost V 4 bases and J 5 bases; bases outside gene matches: 6. Germline V lookup: CDR1 SGHVS, CDR2 FNYEAQ. As DNA, the CDR3 is TGTGCCAGCAGCTCCGGGGGACAGGGTCACGAGCAGTACTTC. This gives the protein CASSSGGQGHEQYF.

The gene calls are TRBV6-5 and TRBJ2-3; TRBD1 is a possible D gene (5 bases). This CDR3 contains 15 residues. The germline CDR1 and CDR2 sequences are MNHEY and SVGAGI. V was trimmed by 0 bases and J by 10 bases, leaving 17 bases between them. The DNA of the CDR3 is TGTGCCAGCAGTTACTCATTATCCAGGGATGATCCGCAGTATTTT. This encodes CASSYSLSRDDPQYF.

Regarding this clone: Other nucleotide sequences from this sample produce the same CDR3. The chain is built from TRBV7-2 and TRBJ2-3, with a weak D call TRBD1 (6 bases). Trimming removed 3 bases from V and 2 bases from J, with 15 bases in between. CDR1 and CDR2 from the germline V gene are SGHTA and FQGNSA. The CDR3 contains 16 residues. The CDR3 region has the DNA TGTGCCAGCAGCTTGGGGGCCGCGCCGAACACAGATACGCAGTATTTT. It is translated as CASSLGAAPNTDTQYF.

The genes are TRBV10-1 and TRBJ2-1, with 9 bases lining up with TRBD2. With V trimmed by 3 bases and J by 8 bases, 11 bases remained unmatched. Germline assignment: CDR1 WNHNN and CDR2 SYGVQD (reference sequence). CDR3 length: 16 residues. The CDR3 bases are TGCGCCAGCAGTGACAGGGTCCTAGCGGGACCCCATGAGCAGTTCTTC. It codes for CASSDRVLAGPHEQFF.